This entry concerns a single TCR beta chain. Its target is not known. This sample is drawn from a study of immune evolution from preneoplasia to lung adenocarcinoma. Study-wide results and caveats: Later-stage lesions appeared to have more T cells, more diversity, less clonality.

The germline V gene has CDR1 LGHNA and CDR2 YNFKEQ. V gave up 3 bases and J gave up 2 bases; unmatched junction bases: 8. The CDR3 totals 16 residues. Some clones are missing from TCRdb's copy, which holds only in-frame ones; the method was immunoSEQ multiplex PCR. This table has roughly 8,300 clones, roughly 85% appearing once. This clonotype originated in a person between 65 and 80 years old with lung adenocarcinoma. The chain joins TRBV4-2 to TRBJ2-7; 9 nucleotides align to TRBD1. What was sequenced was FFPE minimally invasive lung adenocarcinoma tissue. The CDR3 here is CASSQDRGQITYEQYF. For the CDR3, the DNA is TGTGCCAGCAGCCAGGACAGGGGACAAATCACCTACGAGCAGTACTTC.